This T cell receptor (beta chain) originates from a study of T cell changes during pregnancy in multiple sclerosis. Produced via immunoSEQ multiplex PCR; TCRdb's table is partial and in-frame only. The sample yields some 67,000 clones, 75% to 95% seen once. The sample consisted of peripheral blood, taken in the first trimester of pregnancy. This TCR derives from a female donor with multiple sclerosis, enrolled in a pregnancy study.

The CDR3 loop is CASRLDRYNYGYTF. DNA of the CDR3: TGTGCCAGCAGACTGGACAGGTATAACTATGGCTACACCTTC. This chain links TRBV2 with TRBJ1-2; 7 bases are shared with TRBD1. Losses at the gene ends were 6 bases for V and 1 base for J; bases not matched to a gene: 5. This CDR3 is built from 14 residues. In germline, CDR1 is SNHLY, CDR2 FYNNEI.